Below are 26 T cell receptor beta chains sequenced from a single sample in a study of technical replicates of blood from several donors. Method: immunoSEQ multiplex PCR; TCRdb's copy keeps in-frame clones and lacks some. Of under 95,000 clones in the sample, 94% were seen once. The specimen was T cells isolated from PBMCs. The receptor source for this set is a human donor in good health.

The chain recombines TRBV10-3 with TRBJ2-3; 15 bases are a match to TRBD2. CDR3 size: 16 residues. Germline V gene sequence: CDR1 ENHRY, CDR2 SYGVKD. With V trimmed by 6 bases and J by 8 bases, 9 bases remained unmatched. CDR3 sequence (DNA): TGTGCCATCAGAGGGACTAGCGGGAGGAGCGCGGGTACGCAGTATTTT. Residues: CAIRGTSGRSAGTQYF.

This sequence joins TRBV4-2 and TRBJ2-1; D is possibly TRBD1 (6 bases). Per germline, CDR1 LGHNA and CDR2 YNFKEQ. This CDR3 is 16 amino acids long. Trimming took 1 base from V and 5 from J, leaving 15 bases between them. The CDR3 DNA follows: TGTGCCAGCAGCCAAGGTAGGGGGACACCAAACAATGAGCAGTTCTTC. Amino acids: CASSQGRGTPNNEQFF.

The J gene is TRBJ1-2, the V gene TRBV5-5, with D possibly being TRBD1 (6 bases). Germline CDR1 reads SGHKS; CDR2 reads YYEKEE (reference sequence). V dropped 2 bases and J dropped 4 bases, with 9 bases sitting between them. The CDR3 runs to 13 residues. CDR3 nucleotides: TGTGCCAGCAGCTTCCTGGACAGCTATGGCTACACCTTC. It yields the protein CASSFLDSYGYTF. Based on the CDR3 plus reference TRBV5-5 and TRBJ1-2, the full variable domain is DAGVTQSPTHLIKTRGQQVTLRCSPISGHKSVSWYQQVLGQGPQFIFQYYEKEERGRGNFPDRFSARQFPNYSSELNVNALLLGDSALYLCASSFLDSYGYTFGSGTRLTVV.

V is TRBV29-1 and J is TRBJ2-5; the match to TRBD2 covers 13 bases. CDR3 length equals 15 residues. The V and J ends lost 5 bases and 4 bases, in that order; junction bases with no gene match: 7. Per germline, CDR1 SQVTM and CDR2 ANQGSEA. In nucleotides, the CDR3 is TGCAGCGTTCCTGGACTAGCGGGAGTGTCAGAGACCCAGTACTTC. Its translation is CSVPGLAGVSETQYF. Filled out from reference TRBV29-1 and TRBJ2-5, the complete variable domain reads SAVISQKPSRDICQRGTSLTIQCQVDSQVTMMFWYRQQPGQSLTLIATANQGSEATYESGFVIDKFPISRPNLTFSTLTVSNMSPEDSSIYLCSVPGLAGVSETQYFGPGTRLLVL.

The gene calls are TRBV5-1 and TRBJ2-7; 8 nucleotides line up with TRBD2. The CDR3 has 14 residues. Germline V gene sequence: CDR1 SGHRS, CDR2 YFSETQ. J was trimmed by 1 base and V by 3 bases; bases with no gene match: 3. CDR3 in DNA: TGCGCCAGCAGCTCGGGGGGGGGTTCCTACGAGCAGTACTTC. Translation gives CASSSGGGSYEQYF.

The V call is TRBV6-1, the J call TRBJ1-1; no reliable D call. V dropped 0 bases and J dropped 8 bases, with 10 bases sitting between them. This CDR3 is built from 13 residues. CDR1 and CDR2 from the germline V gene are MNHNS and SASEGT. CDR3 loop: CASSEALQLEAFF. The DNA for the CDR3 is TGTGCCAGCAGTGAAGCGCTACAGCTAGAAGCTTTCTTT.

V is TRBV11-3 and J is TRBJ2-5, with D maybe TRBD1 (6 bases). The CDR3 sequence is 15 residues long. Germline V lookup: CDR1 SGHNT, CDR2 YENEEA. The ends were cut back, 3 bases at V and 6 bases at J, with 17 bases in the middle. CDR3 loop: CASSFSRSGDKTQYF. CDR3 in DNA: TGTGCCAGCAGCTTCAGTAGGTCAGGGGACAAGACCCAGTACTTC.

CDR3 bases: TGTGCCAGCAGTTTCTCCAGTAGCACAGATACGCAGTATTTT. Protein: CASSFSSSTDTQYF. This chain links TRBV28 with TRBJ2-3; D remains ambiguous. There are 14 residues in the CDR3. V shed 3 bases and J shed 0 bases, with 7 bases lying between them. Germline V gene lookup returns CDR1 MDHEN and CDR2 SYDVKM.

This clone showed up just a few times. The V call is TRBV19, the J call TRBJ1-5; the match to TRBD1 covers 7 bases. The germline gives CDR1 LNHDA, CDR2 SQIVND (reference sequence). With 4 bases clipped from V and 2 bases from J, the junction kept 2 bases outside the gene matches. The CDR3 runs to 14 residues. The DNA of the CDR3 is TGTGCCAGTAGTACCACAGGGGGCAATCAGCCCCAGCATTTT. It is translated as CASSTTGGNQPQHF.

The CDR3 coding sequence is TGTGCCAGCAGCCAAGTCGGGGGACTCACAGATACGCAGTATTTT. Its protein product is CASSQVGGLTDTQYF. This chain links TRBV14 with TRBJ2-3; possibly TRBD2 for D (6 bases). This CDR3 spans 15 amino acids. Germline loops: CDR1 SGHDN, CDR2 FVKESK. Trimming removed 1 base at V and 2 bases at J, with 10 bases between.

The genes are TRBV6-1 and TRBJ1-4; no firm D call. The V and J ends lost 4 bases and 3 bases respectively, with 15 bases between them. This CDR3 has 16 amino acids. From germline, CDR1 is MNHNS and CDR2 SASEGT. CDR3 sequence reads: CASSVLGGSPNEKLFF. CDR3 DNA: TGTGCCAGCAGTGTTCTAGGAGGTTCTCCTAATGAAAAACTGTTTTTT.

This sequence joins TRBV18 and TRBJ1-6; a possible D gene is TRBD1 (6 bases). In germline, CDR1 is KGHSH, CDR2 LQKENI. CDR3 length equals 15 residues. Trimming removed 0 bases from V and 9 bases from J, with 12 bases in between. The CDR3: CASSPPDSPSSPLHF. The DNA of the CDR3 is TGTGCCAGCTCACCACCGGACAGCCCTAGTTCACCCCTCCACTTT.

The chain combines TRBV7-9 with TRBJ1-4; D not resolved. This CDR3 contains 13 residues. Deletions cut 5 bases from V and 7 bases from J, with 11 bases between. Germline CDR1 is SEHNR and CDR2 is FQNEAQ (reference sequence). The CDR3 is CASSLTLPEKLFF. In DNA form, the CDR3 reads TGTGCCAGCAGCCTCACCCTACCTGAAAAACTGTTTTTT.

The DNA of the CDR3 is TGTGCCAGCAGCGGTCGGGAGGGCCGCTTAGGGGGGTCCCAGTACTTC. It translates to CASSGREGRLGGSQYF. This sequence joins TRBV2 and TRBJ2-5; 8 bases align to TRBD2. The V and J ends lost 6 bases and 9 bases, in that order; junction bases with no gene match: 18. Germline CDR1 SNHLY, CDR2 FYNNEI. CDR3 size: 16 residues. The full variable domain, with the rest looked up from reference TRBV2 and TRBJ2-5, is EPEVTQTPSHQVTQMGQEVILRCVPISNHLYFYWYRQILGQKVEFLVSFYNNEISEKSEIFDDQFSVERPDGSNFTLKIRSTKLEDSAMYFCASSGREGRLGGSQYFGPGTRLLVL.

This rearrangement joins TRBV7-3 to TRBJ1-2; the match to TRBD1 covers 7 bases. Germline V lookup: CDR1 SGHTA, CDR2 FQGTGA. With 2 bases clipped from V and 8 bases from J, the junction kept 8 bases outside the gene matches. The CDR3 loop spans 14 amino acids. CDR3 loop: CASSLSQGLGGYTF. CDR3 nucleotides: TGTGCCAGCAGCTTATCACAGGGGCTAGGAGGCTACACCTTC.

The J gene is TRBJ1-1, the V gene TRBV27; unclear D gene. CDR1 is MNHEY and CDR2 is SMNVEV in the germline V gene (reference sequence). Trimming left V 3 bases short and J 1 base short, with 9 bases between. The CDR3 consists of 14 residues. CDR3 loop: CASSLYRSNTEAFF. DNA for the CDR3: TGTGCCAGCAGTTTGTACAGATCGAACACTGAAGCTTTCTTT.

This chain links TRBV27 with TRBJ2-4; tentatively, D is TRBD2 (7 bases). The ends were cut back, 0 bases at V and 3 bases at J, with 12 bases in the middle. From germline, CDR1 is MNHEY and CDR2 SMNVEV (reference sequence). This CDR3 comprises 16 residues. The CDR3 here is CASSLSRGGVKNIQYF. CDR3 DNA sequence: TGTGCCAGCAGTTTATCTAGGGGGGGAGTCAAAAACATTCAGTACTTC.

CDR3: CASSGNRGETQYF. The DNA for the CDR3 is TGTGCCAGTAGTGGAAACAGGGGAGAGACCCAGTACTTC. The rearrangement links TRBV19 to TRBJ2-5; 7 bases are a match to TRBD1. The CDR3 sequence is 13 residues long. Germline CDR1 reads LNHDA; CDR2 reads SQIVND (reference sequence). J gave up 4 bases and V 5 bases, and 4 bases lay outside the gene matches.

The chain is built from TRBV29-1 and TRBJ1-2; 7 nucleotides align to TRBD1. The germline CDR1 and CDR2 sequences are SQVTM and ANQGSEA. The CDR3 has 12 amino acids. The J segment lost 3 bases and the V segment lost 2 bases, leaving 0 bases of the junction unmatched. The CDR3 nucleotides read TGCAGCGTTGAACAGGGGGACTATGGCTACACCTTC. Its protein is CSVEQGDYGYTF.

V usage is TRBV12-5 and J usage is TRBJ2-7, with a possible D match to TRBD1 (6 bases). Per germline, CDR1 LGHNT and CDR2 FRNRAP. The V end lost 2 bases, the J end lost 12 bases, and 17 bases lay between the germline ends. This CDR3 region has 13 residues. Here the CDR3 reads CASGLLLQGSPYF. The CDR3 DNA sequence: TGTGCTAGTGGTTTGCTCCTTCAGGGGAGCCCGTACTTC.

This chain links TRBV30 with TRBJ2-2; 7 bases align to TRBD1. The CDR3 has 15 amino acids. V was pared by 6 bases and J by 7 bases, with 14 bases of the junction left unmatched. Germline CDR1 reads GTSNPN; CDR2 reads SVGIG (reference sequence). The CDR3 coding sequence is TGTGCCTGTCTCAGGACAGGCCGCGTTGTCGGGGAGCTGTTTTTT. Protein sequence: CACLRTGRVVGELFF.

The chain has TRBV7-2 and TRBJ1-5, with D possibly matching TRBD1 (5 bases). The CDR3 contains 15 residues. V was pared by 5 bases and J by 3 bases, with 14 bases between. Germline CDR1 reads SGHTA; CDR2 reads FQGNSA. Written as DNA, the CDR3 is TGTGCCAGCAGCCCCTTAGGGGCGGCCAATCAGCCCCAGCATTTT. Translated, it gives CASSPLGAANQPQHF.

This clone was counted between two and nine times. The rearrangement joins TRBV28 to TRBJ2-2; TRBD2 matches 12 bases. The CDR3 runs 19 residues. CDR1 MDHEN and CDR2 SYDVKM come from the germline V gene. The J segment lost 5 bases and the V segment lost 7 bases, leaving 17 bases of the junction unmatched. CDR3 sequence reads: CASTTPRTSGKALTGELFF. Written as DNA, the CDR3 is TGTGCCAGCACCACCCCCAGGACTAGCGGGAAGGCCCTAACCGGGGAGCTGTTTTTT.

This clone occurred once. V usage is TRBV9 and J usage is TRBJ1-1; the D gene is possibly TRBD1 (6 bases). Germline V CDR1 and CDR2: SGDLS, YYNGEE. This CDR3 is built from 15 residues. V was shortened by 3 bases and J by 0 bases, with 12 bases between the two germline ends. In DNA form, the CDR3 reads TGTGCCAGCAGCGCGCGACAGGCAATGAACACTGAAGCTTTCTTT. Translated, it gives CASSARQAMNTEAFF.

The count of this clone is one. CDR3 nucleotide sequence: TGTGCCAGCAGGAGGAGCGGGGGCCAAGAGACCCAGTACTTC. This codes for CASRRSGGQETQYF. The rearrangement links TRBV7-9 to TRBJ2-5, with 8 nucleotides matching TRBD2. CDR3 size: 14 residues. The V gene's germline CDR1 is SEHNR and CDR2 FQNEAQ (reference sequence). Unmatched junction bases numbered 4, after V lost 6 bases and J lost 1 base.

V is TRBV14 and J is TRBJ1-1, with D hard to call. The germline V gene encodes CDR1 SGHDN and CDR2 FVKESK. V was clipped by 0 bases and J by 1 base, with 3 bases between them. The CDR3 loop spans 13 amino acids. The CDR3 nucleotides are TGTGCCAGCAGCCAAGACTGGAACACTGAAGCTTTCTTT. It yields the protein CASSQDWNTEAFF.